This TCR beta chain was captured in a study of T cells after yellow fever vaccination. Study results and limitations: The secondary response was weaker, and its peak arrived faster, on day 5 versus 15. Researchers cautioned that FACS-sorted repertoires could harbor abundant clonotypes contaminating from the bulk population. The study re-detected most primary-vaccination clones after the booster (roughly 95% CD4, roughly 90% CD8).

As to this clonotype: Its antigen is still unknown.

The length of the CDR3 is 16 residues. With V trimmed by 5 bases and J by 6 bases, 10 bases remained unmatched. The germline V gene encodes CDR1 MNHEY and CDR2 SVGAGI. Production of TCR cDNA was by 5'RACE template switching, which also added a universal primer site and UMIs. TCRdb analysed the 5' RACE reads with MiXCR anew, one entry per CDR3 protein. The sample lists 100,000 to 150,000 distinct CDR3 sequences, approximately 14% seen once, with 43% in the top ten. The sequencing here drew on CD8+ T cells sorted from PBMCs, taken 5 days after the yellow fever booster vaccination. The V call is TRBV6-5, the J call TRBJ2-1; TRBD2 matches at 10 bases. The receptor was isolated from a man between 18 and 29 years old who received the YFV17D yellow fever vaccine. DNA for the CDR3: TGTGCCAGCAGTCCCTCCGGGACTAGCGCCAGCAATGAGCAGTTCTTC. It yields the protein CASSPSGTSASNEQFF.